This TCR beta chain was found in a study of T cells in Graves' hyperthyroidism and ophthalmopathy. Details on this clonotype: The target antigen is unknown.

Thyroid ultrasound and orbital computed tomography, with clinical symptoms and serum thyroxine and TRAb, informed diagnoses. The CDR3 covers 18 residues. The ends lost 6 bases at V and 4 bases at J; junction bases unmatched: 16. Looked up from germline, CDR1 is SEHNR and CDR2 is FQNEAQ (reference sequence). Study results and limitations: A model using 13 V-J features told ophthalmopathy apart from stable hyperthyroidism.

Authors of the study amplified TCR beta CDR3 regions from RNA transcripts. With the HTBI primer set, the TCR CDR3 went through a first round of RT-PCR. TCRdb analysed the multiplex PCR reads with MiXCR anew, one entry per CDR3 protein. Of 540,000 or so distinct CDR3 sequences in the sample, approximately 44% were seen once. The material sequenced was peripheral blood or thyroid tissue (not recorded which). The chain has TRBV7-9 and TRBJ1-2; 11 nucleotides line up with TRBD1. This sequence originates from an adult woman with Graves' disease, either hyperthyroidism or ophthalmopathy (not recorded which). The DNA for the CDR3 is TGTGCCAGCAGGCTGAGAGAAGGACAGGGGGCAGTTTTCTATGGCTACACCTTC. Protein product: CASRLREGQGAVFYGYTF.